Sequencing of this T cell receptor beta chain was carried out in a study of blood T cell repertoires in COVID-19. Whole-study context: The study drew acute and convalescent COVID-19 samples from the United States, Italy and Spain. In each case, the material was cDNA or gDNA derived from T cells, B-cell-depleted T cells, or PBMCs.

As handled by the study authors: Amplification of reference gene primers provided the estimated nucleated cell counts. Libraries were prepared by immunoSEQ multiplex PCR; TCRdb keeps only in-frame clonotypes and omits some of them. V and J calls and clone size come straight from that table; D and trimming were deduced from the DNA. The repertoire holds roughly 200,000 clones, with approximately 87% as singletons. CDR1 is SGHAT, CDR2 FQDESV, per germline (reference sequence). V was trimmed by 4 bases and J by 5 bases, leaving 17 bases between them. The CDR3 sequence is 15 residues long. The chain recombines TRBV11-1 with TRBJ2-5; maybe TRBD1 (6 bases). The material sequenced was peripheral blood. This TCR came from a man aged 55 to 70 who had recovered from COVID-19. The CDR3 DNA is TGTGCCAGCAGCTACGGGACATTAGCACGGGAGACCCAGTACTTC. This sequence encodes CASSYGTLARETQYF.